This T cell receptor (beta chain) was sequenced during a study of blood T cells in healthy people across ages. Study-level results: It was held that the diversity estimates obtained from one million T cells were underestimates.

Trimming took 1 base from V and 2 from J, leaving 21 bases between them. The germline CDR1 and CDR2 sequences are SNHLY and FYNNEI. This CDR3 is built from 20 residues. The authors isolated at least 7 million PBMCs per sample. As regards this clonotype: Its cognate antigen is unknown.

The second PCR ran about 6 to 12 cycles with a sample-barcoded 5' primer and J-beta primers. Researchers report that each sample yielded at least 2.5 million CDR3-containing paired-end reads. TCRdb analysed the 5' RACE reads with MiXCR anew, one entry per CDR3 protein. The sample holds over 500,000 distinct CDR3 sequences, roughly half seen once. The receptor was isolated from a woman of 80 years or more in good health. V and J are TRBV2 and TRBJ2-6; D remains ambiguous. Sample: blood. CDR3 in DNA: TGTGCCAGCAGTGAAGGCTGGGGTCCGAGTCTAGAGGCTGGGGCCAACGTCCTGACTTTC. Its protein product is CASSEGWGPSLEAGANVLTF.